This T cell receptor beta chain originates from a study of control samples from healthy donors and cancer patients. V shed 10 bases, J shed 0 bases, and the junction held 7 bases outside the gene matches. Looked up from germline, CDR1 is MDHEN and CDR2 is SYDVKM. This CDR3 contains 14 residues. Profiled with immunoSEQ multiplex PCR; TCRdb holds only in-frame clones, not every one. The sample has approximately 140,000 clones, roughly 92% seen once. The chain is built from TRBV28 and TRBJ2-3, with 7 bases fitting TRBD1. The origin of this receptor is a man aged 25 to 45 in good health. What was sequenced was blood. CDR3 protein: CATQGQRSTDTQYF. The CDR3, as DNA: TGTGCCACACAGGGACAGCGAAGCACAGATACGCAGTATTTT.